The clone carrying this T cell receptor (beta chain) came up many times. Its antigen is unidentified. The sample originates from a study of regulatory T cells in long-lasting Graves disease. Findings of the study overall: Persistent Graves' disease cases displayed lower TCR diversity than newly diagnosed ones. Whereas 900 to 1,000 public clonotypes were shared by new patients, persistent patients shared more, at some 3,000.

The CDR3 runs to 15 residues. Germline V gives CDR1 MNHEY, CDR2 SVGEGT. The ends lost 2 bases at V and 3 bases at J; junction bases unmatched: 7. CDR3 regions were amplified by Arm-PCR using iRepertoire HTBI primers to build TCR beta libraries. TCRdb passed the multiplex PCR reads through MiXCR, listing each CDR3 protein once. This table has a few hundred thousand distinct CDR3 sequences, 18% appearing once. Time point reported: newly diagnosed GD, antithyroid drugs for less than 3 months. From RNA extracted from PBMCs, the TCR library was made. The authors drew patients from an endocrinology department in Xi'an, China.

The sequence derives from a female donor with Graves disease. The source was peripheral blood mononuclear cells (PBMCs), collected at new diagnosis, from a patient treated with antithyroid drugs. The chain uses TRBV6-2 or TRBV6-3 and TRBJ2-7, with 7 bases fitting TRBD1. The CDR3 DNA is TGTGCCAGCAGTTACAAGGGAGCAGGGGGCTACGAGCAGTACTTC. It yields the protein CASSYKGAGGYEQYF.